These T cell receptor beta chains were read from a single sample in a study of PD-1 blockade in classical Hodgkin lymphoma. Clones were read by immunoSEQ multiplex PCR, and TCRdb kept only the in-frame ones, dropping some. The sample holds tens of thousands of clones, about three quarters seen once. This material consisted of peripheral blood mononuclear cells (PBMCs), taken at baseline. The receptors here all came from a human donor with classical Hodgkin lymphoma. CDR3s leave out the opening cysteine and the closing phenylalanine or tryptophan. The order of the fields is V gene, J gene, CDR3 protein.

V gene: TRBV6-6; J gene: TRBJ2-1; CDR3 protein: ASSQLAGVYNEQF
V gene: TRBV5-6; J gene: TRBJ1-1; CDR3 protein: ASSAAGKFALNTEAF
V gene: TRBV5-1; J gene: TRBJ2-1; CDR3 protein: ASSLATGQLYNEQF
V gene: TRBV7-9; J gene: TRBJ1-5; CDR3 protein: ASSFDQPQH
V gene: TRBV30; J gene: TRBJ1-2; CDR3 protein: AWSGVAGGSGYGYT
V gene: TRBV18; J gene: TRBJ1-1; CDR3 protein: ASSPQGRTEAF
V gene: TRBV30; J gene: TRBJ1-1; CDR3 protein: AWSGGTGDTEAF
V gene: TRBV29-1; J gene: TRBJ1-2; CDR3 protein: SVGTPSDGYT
V gene: TRBV7-8; J gene: TRBJ1-1; CDR3 protein: ASSKNIPGQGNTEAF
V gene: TRBV29-1; J gene: TRBJ2-7; CDR3 protein: SVEREIGYEQY
V gene: TRBV7-2; J gene: TRBJ2-5; CDR3 protein: ASSTRLAHGETQY
V gene: TRBV27; J gene: TRBJ2-5; CDR3 protein: ASSWTSGRETQY
V gene: TRBV7-9; J gene: TRBJ2-5; CDR3 protein: ASSATTGTGDETQY
V gene: TRBV29-1; J gene: TRBJ1-1; CDR3 protein: SVIPVNTEAF
V gene: TRBV27; J gene: TRBJ2-1; CDR3 protein: ASRLRGAGNEQF
V gene: TRBV5-1; J gene: TRBJ1-5; CDR3 protein: ASRGTGDNQPQH
V gene: TRBV2; J gene: TRBJ1-2; CDR3 protein: ASSETLGKGGYT
V gene: TRBV11-3; J gene: TRBJ1-1; CDR3 protein: ASSLGGRLGPEAF
V gene: TRBV2; J gene: TRBJ2-3; CDR3 protein: ASRIATQY
V gene: TRBV21-1; J gene: TRBJ2-5; CDR3 protein: ASSKASQGWETQY
V gene: TRBV30; J gene: TRBJ1-1; CDR3 protein: AWRAQGAEAF
V gene: TRBV5-1; J gene: TRBJ2-7; CDR3 protein: ASSLLRSYEQY
V gene: TRBV5-6; J gene: TRBJ2-7; CDR3 protein: ASSLATEQY
V gene: TRBV27; J gene: TRBJ2-2; CDR3 protein: ASSFWGNGELF
V gene: TRBV5-1; J gene: TRBJ2-7; CDR3 protein: ASTTLGARDEQY
V gene: TRBV11-2; J gene: TRBJ2-7; CDR3 protein: ASSLTVQGYEQY
V gene: TRBV7-9; J gene: TRBJ2-1; CDR3 protein: ASSRTYNEQF
V gene: TRBV6-5; J gene: TRBJ1-1; CDR3 protein: ASRLTAGGTEAF
V gene: TRBV6-5; J gene: TRBJ1-2; CDR3 protein: ASSFLAPYGYT
V gene: TRBV6-6; J gene: TRBJ1-1; CDR3 protein: ASSYLSGGNTEAF
V gene: TRBV11-2; J gene: TRBJ2-2; CDR3 protein: ASSLTSGTNTGELF
V gene: TRBV30; J gene: TRBJ1-2; CDR3 protein: AWSVHDRGDGYT
V gene: TRBV15; J gene: TRBJ1-3; CDR3 protein: ATSRDRGSGNTIY
V gene: TRBV29-1; J gene: TRBJ2-3; CDR3 protein: SVKGRGGATDTQY
V gene: TRBV25-1; J gene: TRBJ2-7; CDR3 protein: ASRVDGSYEQY
V gene: TRBV7-9; J gene: TRBJ1-2; CDR3 protein: ASSLDNYGYT
V gene: TRBV4-2; J gene: TRBJ2-5; CDR3 protein: ASSHLRETQY
V gene: TRBV2; J gene: TRBJ2-7; CDR3 protein: ASSITTYEQY
V gene: TRBV18; J gene: TRBJ1-1; CDR3 protein: ASSPDDYTGAF
V gene: TRBV14; J gene: TRBJ1-1; CDR3 protein: ASSHPQARVPEAF
V gene: TRBV19; J gene: TRBJ1-5; CDR3 protein: ASSIYGDNNQPQH
V gene: TRBV5-1; J gene: TRBJ1-2; CDR3 protein: ASSLDWAVSNYGYT
V gene: TRBV6-1; J gene: TRBJ1-6; CDR3 protein: ASTTTGVNNSPLH
V gene: TRBV28; J gene: TRBJ2-5; CDR3 protein: ASSPDPGVQETQY
V gene: TRBV9; J gene: TRBJ2-7; CDR3 protein: ASSPLGGTGKYEQY
V gene: TRBV7-3; J gene: TRBJ1-1; CDR3 protein: ASGSLFATEAF
V gene: TRBV4-1; J gene: TRBJ2-5; CDR3 protein: ASSQGGRPQETQY
V gene: TRBV7-9; J gene: TRBJ2-1; CDR3 protein: ASSLPGTPPVLF
V gene: TRBV27; J gene: TRBJ2-5; CDR3 protein: ASTSVQGLQETQY
V gene: TRBV13; J gene: TRBJ2-3; CDR3 protein: ASSFAGGGTDTQY
V gene: TRBV7-3; J gene: TRBJ2-7; CDR3 protein: ASSLSADLTYEQY
V gene: TRBV29-1; J gene: TRBJ1-1; CDR3 protein: SVPSPTDTEAF